The sequence of this T cell receptor (beta chain) was determined in a study of cytotoxic CD8 clonotypes in ibrutinib-treated CLL. Findings of the study overall: Baseline values of clonality outstripped age-matched healthy donors and followed circulating CD8+ T-cell counts.

Notes on this clone: The antigen is undetermined.

CDR1 MNHEY and CDR2 SMNVEV come from the germline V gene (reference sequence). The length of the CDR3 is 14 residues. V was cut by 6 bases and J by 9 bases, with 18 bases left in between. Sequencing used immunoSEQ multiplex PCR; TCRdb keeps in-frame clones, though not all of them. The table has a few hundred thousand clones, 60% to 75% seen once. The V call is TRBV27, the J call TRBJ2-1; D may be TRBD1 (5 bases). Sample: PBMCs, taken after 24 months of ibrutinib treatment. The TCR sequence derives from a human donor with chronic lymphocytic leukemia. CDR3 sequence (DNA): TGTGCCAGCAGCCCCACAGGCGTTCGTCTTGAGCAGTTCTTC. It is translated as CASSPTGVRLEQFF.